The source of this T cell receptor (beta chain) is a study of siplizumab effects on memory and regulatory T cells. About this clone itself: Its antigen remains unknown.

Overall study results and limits: Memory cells seemed less diverse than naive T cells, which seemed major alloresponse contributors. Where siplizumab was present, mappable alloreactive CD4+ clones averaged around 70% Treg-derived, compared with less than 35% in controls.

In each sample, around 96,000 TCR templates were assayed. TCRdb keeps only in-frame clones here, not all; method: immunoSEQ multiplex PCR. Here the sample spans more than 85,000 clones, over 85% being singletons. Germline lookup yields CDR1 SGHNT and CDR2 YYREEE (reference sequence). V lost 4 bases, J lost 3 bases, and 10 bases lay in between. The CDR3 has 14 residues. This chain uses TRBV5-4 with TRBJ2-2; possibly TRBD2 for D (5 bases). This clonotype was obtained from a human donor in good health. Material: CD4+ T cells sorted from blood. The CDR3 loop reads CASSADYYTGELFF. The CDR3 DNA sequence: TGTGCCAGCAGCGCCGACTATTACACCGGGGAGCTGTTTTTT.